This T cell receptor beta chain appears in the sequencing data of a study of blood T cell repertoires in COVID-19. On the study more broadly: COVID-19 samples, acute and convalescent, were from the United States, Italy and Spain. T cells, B-cell-depleted T cells, or PBMCs supplied cDNA or gDNA.

In the original processing: Amplification of reference gene primers provided the estimated nucleated cell counts. The assay was immunoSEQ multiplex PCR, and TCRdb's table has in-frame clones only and misses some. The DNA was the basis for D and trimming; V, J and clone size are from that table. There are 300,000 to 400,000 clones in the sample; more than 70% occur only once, and 6% to 8% lies in the top ten. The Seattle patients joined while their infection was active and were tracked longitudinally afterward. Germline loops: CDR1 LNHDA, CDR2 SQIVND (reference sequence). The CDR3 loop spans 14 amino acids. Deletions cut 4 bases from V and 2 bases from J, with 10 bases between.

This TCR was recovered from a woman between 65 and 79 years old with COVID-19, enrolled during active disease. The sequenced material came from peripheral blood. The chain uses TRBV19 and TRBJ2-3; maybe TRBD2 (6 bases). CDR3 coding DNA: TGTGCCAGTAGTACCACTAGCCCCACAGATACGCAGTATTTT. Protein product: CASSTTSPTDTQYF.